One sample yielded the 20 T cell receptor beta chains listed below, sequenced in a study of blood T cell repertoires in COVID-19 (dated by TCRdb to 2020 to 2022). The library was made by the immunoSEQ multiplex PCR assay. TCRdb mirrors the immuneACCESS table, restricted to in-frame sequences. Some clones are absent from its copies; in checked studies, under half trace to an unresolved V gene, and the reason for the others is unknown. In all, the sample holds 200,000 to 250,000 clones, and 88% of those were seen once. The top ten constitute roughly 2.5% of the sample. The source material was peripheral blood. These receptors all come from a woman in her sixties with acute or convalescent COVID-19.

J is TRBJ1-1 and V is TRBV13, with no clear D. CDR1 is PRHDT, CDR2 FYEKMQ, per germline (reference sequence). This CDR3 is 13 amino acids long. Between the trimmed V and J ends, which lost 0 bases and 8 bases, there was a span of 10 bases. As DNA, the CDR3 is TGTGCCAGCAGCTTAGGCCTGACAAAAGAAGCTTTCTTT. It translates to CASSLGLTKEAFF.

The chain couples TRBV14 to TRBJ1-4; 9 bases are shared with TRBD1. Germline lookup yields CDR1 SGHDN and CDR2 FVKESK. The CDR3 consists of 15 residues. V was pared by 5 bases and J by 5 bases, with 6 bases of the junction left unmatched. CDR3 sequence (DNA): TGTGCCAGCAGCACACAACAGGGGGCGAATGAAAAACTGTTTTTT. It yields the protein CASSTQQGANEKLFF. Full variable domain (remainder filled in from reference TRBV14 and TRBJ1-4): EAGVTQFPSHSVIEKGQTVTLRCDPISGHDNLYWYRRVMGKEIKFLLHFVKESKQDESGMPNNRFLAERTGGTYSTLKVQPAELEDSGVYFCASSTQQGANEKLFFGSGTQLSVL.

The V call is TRBV18, the J call TRBJ2-1; 11 bases agree with TRBD2. Trimming at V came to 3 bases and at J to 7 bases, leaving 14 bases not matched to a gene. The CDR3 covers 18 residues. In germline, CDR1 is KGHSH, CDR2 LQKENI. The CDR3: CASSPRGLAELVGNEQFF. The CDR3 coding sequence is TGTGCCAGCTCACCCCGGGGACTAGCGGAATTGGTGGGGAATGAGCAGTTCTTC.

The chain employs TRBV14 and TRBJ1-4, with 7 bases fitting TRBD1. J was trimmed by 4 bases and V by 4 bases; bases with no gene match: 6. The CDR3 has 15 residues. CDR1 SGHDN and CDR2 FVKESK come from the germline V gene. The CDR3, as DNA: TGTGCCAGCAGCCTAAGGACAGGTTTTAATGAAAAACTGTTTTTT. The encoded protein is CASSLRTGFNEKLFF.

This rearrangement joins TRBV27 to TRBJ2-4, with a possible D match to TRBD2 (7 bases). The germline V gene encodes CDR1 MNHEY and CDR2 SMNVEV (reference sequence). CDR3 size: 17 residues. V shed 8 bases and J shed 0 bases, with 20 bases lying between them. CDR3 DNA: TGTGCCAGCCGTCGAGGGGGGGCGTATATAGCCAAAAACATTCAGTACTTC. Its translation: CASRRGGAYIAKNIQYF.

The chain is built from TRBV5-1 and TRBJ2-1, with 7 bases that match TRBD1. Germline loops: CDR1 SGHRS, CDR2 YFSETQ. This CDR3 is 15 amino acids long. The V gene end was trimmed by 0 bases and the J gene end by 6 bases; junction bases not matched to a gene: 6. The CDR3 region has the DNA TGCGCCAGCAGCTTGGAGGGGGCTATTCTCAATGAGCAGTTCTTC. Protein sequence: CASSLEGAILNEQFF.

This clone was detected a few times. V gene TRBV19 combines with J gene TRBJ1-2; perhaps TRBD1 as D (5 bases). The CDR3 covers 14 residues. Germline CDR1 is LNHDA and CDR2 is SQIVND (reference sequence). Trimming cost V 3 bases and J 4 bases, with 12 bases left between them. Written as DNA, the CDR3 is TGTGCCAGTAGTATTCCCAGGGTTGGCTATGGCTACACCTTC. It specifies CASSIPRVGYGYTF.

This clone was counted once. The V and J genes are TRBV6-6 and TRBJ2-7; D call uncertain. Germline V gene lookup returns CDR1 MNHNY and CDR2 SVGAGI (reference sequence). V lost 5 bases and J 4 bases, leaving 12 bases between the germline ends. The CDR3 length is 13 residues. CDR3 nucleotide sequence: TGTGCCAGCAGTCCTCCGTCCACATACGAGCAGTACTTC. As protein: CASSPPSTYEQYF.

This chain uses TRBV3-1 (or the pseudogene TRBV3-2) with TRBJ2-5, with D maybe TRBD2 (5 bases). The V end lost 0 bases, the J end lost 4 bases, and 12 bases lay between the germline ends. CDR3 length: 15 residues. Germline values: CDR1 LGHDT, CDR2 YNNKEL (reference sequence). The CDR3: CASSQDSGGGETQYF. The CDR3 bases are TGTGCCAGCAGCCAAGATTCCGGTGGAGGAGAGACCCAGTACTTC.

The gene calls are TRBV30 and TRBJ1-2; D possibly corresponds to TRBD1 (5 bases). Germline loops: CDR1 GTSNPN, CDR2 SVGIG (reference sequence). Between the trimmed V and J ends, which lost 0 bases and 4 bases, there was a span of 15 bases. The CDR3 spans 15 residues. The CDR3 DNA is TGTGCCTGGAGTGTACGGCAGGGCGTCTCCTATGGCTACACCTTC. Amino acid sequence: CAWSVRQGVSYGYTF.

CDR3 loop: CATAGQSNQPQHF. In DNA form, the CDR3 reads TGTGCCACCGCGGGACAGTCCAATCAGCCCCAGCATTTT. The chain carries TRBV19 and TRBJ1-5; 7 nucleotides align to TRBD1. The CDR3 is 13 residues long. Germline V lookup: CDR1 LNHDA, CDR2 SQIVND (reference sequence). Trimming removed 10 bases from V and 3 bases from J; junction bases left unmatched: 6.

The V gene is TRBV27, the J gene TRBJ1-1, with 8 bases fitting TRBD1. Germline assignment: CDR1 MNHEY and CDR2 SMNVEV (reference sequence). The V segment lost 7 bases and the J segment 0 bases; nucleotides outside the gene matches: 4. There are 14 residues in the CDR3. The CDR3 region is CASTSTGVNTEAFF. The DNA of the CDR3 is TGTGCCAGCACCTCGACAGGGGTGAACACTGAAGCTTTCTTT.

V usage is TRBV11-3 and J usage is TRBJ2-3; TRBD1 matches 8 bases. Per the germline V gene, CDR1 is SGHNT and CDR2 is YENEEA. The CDR3 spans 15 residues. With V trimmed by 5 bases and J by 0 bases, 4 bases remained unmatched. CDR3 residues: CASSQGTGSTDTQYF. The DNA of the CDR3 is TGTGCCAGCAGCCAGGGGACAGGAAGCACAGATACGCAGTATTTT.

The chain carries TRBV4-1 and TRBJ2-1; TRBD2 matches at 9 bases. Germline V gene sequence: CDR1 MGHRA, CDR2 YSYEKL. This CDR3 region has 12 residues. The V gene end was trimmed by 1 base and the J gene end by 15 bases; junction bases not matched to a gene: 4. CDR3: CASSQVAGVPFF. DNA of the CDR3: TGCGCCAGCAGCCAAGTAGCGGGAGTGCCGTTCTTC.

Written as DNA, the CDR3 is TGCGCCAGCATTGGGACTAGCGGGAGTAAAGAGACCCAGTACTTC. This encodes CASIGTSGSKETQYF. The chain links TRBV10-1 to TRBJ2-5; 14 bases align to TRBD2. The CDR3 consists of 15 residues. The ends lost 7 bases at V and 3 bases at J; junction bases unmatched: 4. Germline CDR1 is WNHNN and CDR2 is SYGVQD (reference sequence).

The chain is built from TRBV4-2 and TRBJ2-3; D not certain. The germline V gene encodes CDR1 LGHNA and CDR2 YNFKEQ. This CDR3 has 14 amino acids. Deletions cut 1 base from V and 2 bases from J, with 7 bases between. The CDR3 region is CASSQGSSTDTQYF. In DNA form, the CDR3 reads TGTGCCAGCAGCCAAGGAAGCTCCACAGATACGCAGTATTTT.

This sequence joins TRBV5-1 and TRBJ1-4; perhaps TRBD1 as D (6 bases). The V gene's germline CDR1 is SGHRS and CDR2 YFSETQ. The CDR3 spans 13 residues. The V and J ends lost 3 bases and 8 bases respectively, with 11 bases between them. CDR3 loop: CASSWRTAEKLFF. CDR3 DNA sequence: TGCGCCAGCAGCTGGAGGACAGCCGAAAAACTGTTTTTT.

The chain uses TRBV5-1 and TRBJ1-2, with TRBD1 as a possible D gene (5 bases). Per the germline V gene, CDR1 is SGHRS and CDR2 is YFSETQ. V lost 4 bases to trimming and J lost 8 bases, with 24 bases between them. The CDR3 sequence is 16 residues long. The CDR3 region has the DNA TGCGCCAGCAGCGCGAACGGGGGTTCGGGCCTTGGGGGCTACACCTTC. It translates to CASSANGGSGLGGYTF.

The chain recombines TRBV7-9 with TRBJ1-3; D unclear. The CDR3 covers 11 residues. Trimming took off 8 bases at V and 8 bases at J, with 10 bases between the two ends. Per the germline V gene, CDR1 is SEHNR and CDR2 is FQNEAQ (reference sequence). The CDR3 nucleotides are TGTGCCAGCCCAGTGATTGACACCATATATTTT. Translated: CASPVIDTIYF.

This chain joins TRBV14 and TRBJ2-7; 7 nucleotides agree with TRBD1. CDR1 SGHDN and CDR2 FVKESK come from the germline V gene. The CDR3 consists of 12 residues. J lost 4 bases, V lost 3 bases, and 0 bases had no gene match. In DNA, the CDR3 is TGTGCCAGCAGCCAGGGACAGTACGAGCAGTACTTC. As protein: CASSQGQYEQYF.